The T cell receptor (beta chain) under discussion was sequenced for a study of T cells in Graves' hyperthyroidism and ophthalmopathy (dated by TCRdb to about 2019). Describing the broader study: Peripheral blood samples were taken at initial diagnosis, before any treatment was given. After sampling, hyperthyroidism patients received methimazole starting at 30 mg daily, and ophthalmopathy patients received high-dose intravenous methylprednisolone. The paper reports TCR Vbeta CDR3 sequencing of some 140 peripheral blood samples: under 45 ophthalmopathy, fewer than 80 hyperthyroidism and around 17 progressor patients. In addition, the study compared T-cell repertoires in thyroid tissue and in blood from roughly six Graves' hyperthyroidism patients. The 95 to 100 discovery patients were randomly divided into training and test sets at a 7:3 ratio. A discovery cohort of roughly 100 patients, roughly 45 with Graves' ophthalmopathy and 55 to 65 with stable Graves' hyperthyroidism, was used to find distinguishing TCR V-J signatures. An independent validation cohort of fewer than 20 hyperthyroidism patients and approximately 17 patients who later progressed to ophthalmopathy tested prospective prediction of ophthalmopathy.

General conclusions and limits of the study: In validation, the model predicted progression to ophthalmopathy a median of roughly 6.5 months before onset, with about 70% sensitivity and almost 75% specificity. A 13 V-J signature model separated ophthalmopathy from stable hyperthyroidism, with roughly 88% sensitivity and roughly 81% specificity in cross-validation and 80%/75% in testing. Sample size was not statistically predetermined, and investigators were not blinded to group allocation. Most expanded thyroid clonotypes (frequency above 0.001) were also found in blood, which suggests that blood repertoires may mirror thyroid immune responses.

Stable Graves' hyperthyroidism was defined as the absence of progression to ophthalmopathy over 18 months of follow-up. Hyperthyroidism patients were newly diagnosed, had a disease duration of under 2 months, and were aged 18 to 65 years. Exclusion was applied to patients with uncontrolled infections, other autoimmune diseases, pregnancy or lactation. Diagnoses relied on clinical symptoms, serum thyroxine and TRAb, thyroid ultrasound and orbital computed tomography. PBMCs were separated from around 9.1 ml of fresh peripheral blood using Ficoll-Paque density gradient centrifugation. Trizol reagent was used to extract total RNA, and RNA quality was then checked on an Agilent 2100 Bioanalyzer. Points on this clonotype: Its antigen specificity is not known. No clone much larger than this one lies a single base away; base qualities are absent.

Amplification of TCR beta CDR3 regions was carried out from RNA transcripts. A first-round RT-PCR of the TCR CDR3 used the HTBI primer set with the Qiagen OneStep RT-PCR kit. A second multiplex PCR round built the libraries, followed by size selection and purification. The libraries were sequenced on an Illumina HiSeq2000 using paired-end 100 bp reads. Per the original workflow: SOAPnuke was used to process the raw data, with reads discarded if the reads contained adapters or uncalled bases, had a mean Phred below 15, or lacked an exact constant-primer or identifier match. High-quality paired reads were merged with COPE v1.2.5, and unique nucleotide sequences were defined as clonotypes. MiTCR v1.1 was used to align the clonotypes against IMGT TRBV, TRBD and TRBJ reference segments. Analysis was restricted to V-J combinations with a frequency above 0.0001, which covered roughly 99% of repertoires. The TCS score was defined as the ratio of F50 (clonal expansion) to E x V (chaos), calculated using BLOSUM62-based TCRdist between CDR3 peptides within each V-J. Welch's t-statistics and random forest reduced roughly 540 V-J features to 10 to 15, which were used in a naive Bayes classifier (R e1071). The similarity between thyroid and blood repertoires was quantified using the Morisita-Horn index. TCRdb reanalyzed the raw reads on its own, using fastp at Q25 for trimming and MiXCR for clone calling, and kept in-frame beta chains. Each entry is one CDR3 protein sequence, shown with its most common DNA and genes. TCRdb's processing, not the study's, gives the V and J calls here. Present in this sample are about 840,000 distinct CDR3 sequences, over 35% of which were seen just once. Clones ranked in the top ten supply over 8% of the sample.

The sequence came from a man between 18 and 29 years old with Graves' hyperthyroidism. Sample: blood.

The CDR3 is CASSETGIGNYGYTIYF. The nucleotides read TGTGCCAGCAGTGAGACAGGAATCGGTAACTATGGCTACACCATATATTTT. The chain uses TRBV2 and TRBJ1-3, and possibly TRBD1, on 6 matching bases. From the cysteine up to the phenylalanine, the CDR3 has a length of 17 residues. Just CDR3 DNA is preserved here, 51 bases in frame from base 1. V sheds 3 bases and J sheds 8 bases, leaving 23 bases between their ends. Looking up the germline V gene yields CDR1 SNHLY and CDR2 FYNNEI.